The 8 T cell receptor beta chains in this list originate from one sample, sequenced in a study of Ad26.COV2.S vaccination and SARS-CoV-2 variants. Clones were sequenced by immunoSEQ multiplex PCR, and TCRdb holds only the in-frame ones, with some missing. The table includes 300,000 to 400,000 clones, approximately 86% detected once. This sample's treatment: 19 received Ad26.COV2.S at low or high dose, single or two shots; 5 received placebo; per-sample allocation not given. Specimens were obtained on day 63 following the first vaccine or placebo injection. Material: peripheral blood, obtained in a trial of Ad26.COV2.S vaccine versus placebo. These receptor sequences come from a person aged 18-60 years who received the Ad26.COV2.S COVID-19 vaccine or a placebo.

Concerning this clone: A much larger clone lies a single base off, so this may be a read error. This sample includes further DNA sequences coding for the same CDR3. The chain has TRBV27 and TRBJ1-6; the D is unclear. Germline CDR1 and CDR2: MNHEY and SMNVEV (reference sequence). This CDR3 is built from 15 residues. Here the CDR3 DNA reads TGTGCCAGCAGGAAAGGAGACATAGAAAATTCACCTCTCCACTTT. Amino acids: CASRKGDIENSPLHF.

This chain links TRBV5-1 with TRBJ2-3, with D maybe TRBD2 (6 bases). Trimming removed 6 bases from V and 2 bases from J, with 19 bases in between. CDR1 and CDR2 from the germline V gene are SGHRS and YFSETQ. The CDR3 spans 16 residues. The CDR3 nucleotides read TGCGCCAGCACCCGATTGGTGGCGGGGACCACAGATACGCAGTATTTT. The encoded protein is CASTRLVAGTTDTQYF.

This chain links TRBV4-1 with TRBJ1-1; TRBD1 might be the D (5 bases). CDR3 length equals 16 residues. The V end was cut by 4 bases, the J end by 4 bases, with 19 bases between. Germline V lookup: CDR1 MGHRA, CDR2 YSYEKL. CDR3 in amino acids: CASSPGEGPGVTEAFF. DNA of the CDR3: TGCGCCAGCAGCCCTGGAGAGGGGCCAGGTGTCACTGAAGCTTTCTTT.

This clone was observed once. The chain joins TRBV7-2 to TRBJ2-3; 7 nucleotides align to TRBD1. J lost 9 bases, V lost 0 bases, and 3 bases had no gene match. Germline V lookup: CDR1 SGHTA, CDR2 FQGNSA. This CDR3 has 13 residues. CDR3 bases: TGTGCCAGCAGCTTAGCAAGACAGGGCACGCAGTATTTT. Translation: CASSLARQGTQYF.

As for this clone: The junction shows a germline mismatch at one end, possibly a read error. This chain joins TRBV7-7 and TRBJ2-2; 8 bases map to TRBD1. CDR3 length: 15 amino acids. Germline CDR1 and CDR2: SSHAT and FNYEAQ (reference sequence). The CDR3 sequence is CASSRDRSNTGELFF. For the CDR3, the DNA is TGTGCTAGCAGCCGGGACAGGTCAAACACCGGGGAGCTGTTTTTT.

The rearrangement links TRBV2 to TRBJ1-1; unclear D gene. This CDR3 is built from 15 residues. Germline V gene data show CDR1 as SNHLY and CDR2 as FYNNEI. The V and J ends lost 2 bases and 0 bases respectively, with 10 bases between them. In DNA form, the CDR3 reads TGTGCCAGCAGTGAATCTCAGGTGCTGAACACTGAAGCTTTCTTT. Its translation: CASSESQVLNTEAFF.

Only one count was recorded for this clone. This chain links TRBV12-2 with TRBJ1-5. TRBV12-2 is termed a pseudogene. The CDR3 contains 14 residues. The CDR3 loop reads CASRLGGSNQPQHF. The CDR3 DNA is TGTGCAAGTCGCTTAGGAGGGAGCAATCAGCCCCAGCATTTT.

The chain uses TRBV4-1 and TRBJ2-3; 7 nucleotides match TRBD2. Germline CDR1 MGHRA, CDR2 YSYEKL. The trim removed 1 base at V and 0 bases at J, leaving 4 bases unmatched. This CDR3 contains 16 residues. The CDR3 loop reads CASSQVGRGSTDTQYF. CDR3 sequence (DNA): TGCGCCAGCAGCCAAGTTGGGCGGGGGAGCACAGATACGCAGTATTTT.